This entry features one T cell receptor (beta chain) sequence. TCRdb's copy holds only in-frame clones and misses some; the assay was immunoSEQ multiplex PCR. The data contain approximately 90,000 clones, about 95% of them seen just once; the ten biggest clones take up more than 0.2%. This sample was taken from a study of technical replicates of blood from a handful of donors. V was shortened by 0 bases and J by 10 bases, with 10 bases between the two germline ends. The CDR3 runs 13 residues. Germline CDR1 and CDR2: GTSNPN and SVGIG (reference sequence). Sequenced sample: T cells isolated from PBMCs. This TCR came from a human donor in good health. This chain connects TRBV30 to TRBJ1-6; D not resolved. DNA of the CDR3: TGTGCCTGGAGTGTAAATCAGAACTCACCCCTCCACTTT. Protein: CAWSVNQNSPLHF.